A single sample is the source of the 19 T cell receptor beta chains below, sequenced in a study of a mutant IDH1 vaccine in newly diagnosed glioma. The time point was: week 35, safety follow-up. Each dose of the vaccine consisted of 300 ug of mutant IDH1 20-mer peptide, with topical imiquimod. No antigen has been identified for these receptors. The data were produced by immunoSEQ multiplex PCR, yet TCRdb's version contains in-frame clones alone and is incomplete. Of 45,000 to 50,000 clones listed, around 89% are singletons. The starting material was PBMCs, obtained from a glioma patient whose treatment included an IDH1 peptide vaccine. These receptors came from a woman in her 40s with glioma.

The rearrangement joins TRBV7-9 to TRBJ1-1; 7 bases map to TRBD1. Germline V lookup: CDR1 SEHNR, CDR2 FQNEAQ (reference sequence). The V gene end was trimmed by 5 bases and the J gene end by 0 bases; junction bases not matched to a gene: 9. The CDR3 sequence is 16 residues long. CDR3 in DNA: TGTGCCAGCAGCCCCCGACAGGGCTTAATGAACACTGAAGCTTTCTTT. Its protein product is CASSPRQGLMNTEAFF.

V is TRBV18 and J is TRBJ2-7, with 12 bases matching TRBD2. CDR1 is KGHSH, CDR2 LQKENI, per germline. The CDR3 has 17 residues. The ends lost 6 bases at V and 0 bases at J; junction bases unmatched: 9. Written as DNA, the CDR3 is TGTGCCAGCTCGGGAGGACTAGCGGGGATTTACTCCTACGAGCAGTACTTC. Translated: CASSGGLAGIYSYEQYF. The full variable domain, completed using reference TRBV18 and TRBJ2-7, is NAGVMQNPRHLVRRRGQEARLRCSPMKGHSHVYWYRQLPEEGLKFMVYLQKENIIDESGMPKERFSAEFPKEGPSILRIQQVVRGDSAAYFCASSGGLAGIYSYEQYFGPGTRLTVT.

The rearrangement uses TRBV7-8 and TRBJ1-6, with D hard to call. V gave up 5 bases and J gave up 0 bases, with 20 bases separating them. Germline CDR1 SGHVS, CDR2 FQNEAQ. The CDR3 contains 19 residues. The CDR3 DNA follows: TGTGCCAGCAGCCCCCGCTTCCCCGGGAGGAGCTCCTATAATTCACCCCTCCACTTT. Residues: CASSPRFPGRSSYNSPLHF.

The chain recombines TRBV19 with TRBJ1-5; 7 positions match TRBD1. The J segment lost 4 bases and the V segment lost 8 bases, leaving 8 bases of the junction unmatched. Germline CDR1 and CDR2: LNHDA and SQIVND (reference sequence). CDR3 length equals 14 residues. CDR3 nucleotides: TGTGCCAGTTGGAGGGGGCAGGGAAATCAGCCCCAGCATTTT. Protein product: CASWRGQGNQPQHF.

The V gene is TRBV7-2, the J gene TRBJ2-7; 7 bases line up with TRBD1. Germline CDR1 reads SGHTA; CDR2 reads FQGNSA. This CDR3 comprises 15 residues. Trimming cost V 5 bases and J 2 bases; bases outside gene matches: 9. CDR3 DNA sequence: TGTGCCAGCAGCCGAGGGACAGTCAACGCCTACGAGCAGTACTTC. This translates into CASSRGTVNAYEQYF.

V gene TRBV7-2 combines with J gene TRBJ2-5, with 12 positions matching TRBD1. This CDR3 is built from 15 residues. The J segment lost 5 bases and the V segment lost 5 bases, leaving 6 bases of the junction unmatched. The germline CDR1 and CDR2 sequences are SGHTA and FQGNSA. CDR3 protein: CASSPRGQGAETQYF. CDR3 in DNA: TGTGCCAGCAGCCCCAGGGGACAGGGGGCCGAGACCCAGTACTTC.

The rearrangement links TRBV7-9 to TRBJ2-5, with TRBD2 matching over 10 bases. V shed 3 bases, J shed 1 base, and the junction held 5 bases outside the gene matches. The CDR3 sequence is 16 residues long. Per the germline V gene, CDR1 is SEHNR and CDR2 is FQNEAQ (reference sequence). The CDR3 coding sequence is TGTGCCAGCAGCTTTACTAGCGGGACCCCCCAAGAGACCCAGTACTTC. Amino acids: CASSFTSGTPQETQYF.

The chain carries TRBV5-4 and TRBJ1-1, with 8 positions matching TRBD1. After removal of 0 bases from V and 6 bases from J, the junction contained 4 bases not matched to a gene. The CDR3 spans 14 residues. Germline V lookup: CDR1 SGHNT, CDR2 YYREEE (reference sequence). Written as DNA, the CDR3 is TGTGCCAGCAGCTTGGGGACAGGGTGGTCTGAAGCTTTCTTT. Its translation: CASSLGTGWSEAFF.

The CDR3 protein is CASSPRRDEAFF. The CDR3 DNA follows: TGTGCCAGCTCACCGAGGAGGGATGAAGCTTTCTTT. This chain uses TRBV18 with TRBJ1-1; D ambiguous. This CDR3 has 12 amino acids. With 3 bases removed from V and 7 bases from J, the gap between germline ends came to 9 bases. The germline V gene has CDR1 KGHSH and CDR2 LQKENI.

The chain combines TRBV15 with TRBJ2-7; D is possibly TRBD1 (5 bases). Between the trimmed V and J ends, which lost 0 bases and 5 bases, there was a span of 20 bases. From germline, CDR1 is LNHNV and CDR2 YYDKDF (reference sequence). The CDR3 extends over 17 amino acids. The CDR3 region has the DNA TGTGCCACCAGCAGAGATAGGGGTTCCAGGGCGAGCGACGAGCAGTACTTC. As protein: CATSRDRGSRASDEQYF.

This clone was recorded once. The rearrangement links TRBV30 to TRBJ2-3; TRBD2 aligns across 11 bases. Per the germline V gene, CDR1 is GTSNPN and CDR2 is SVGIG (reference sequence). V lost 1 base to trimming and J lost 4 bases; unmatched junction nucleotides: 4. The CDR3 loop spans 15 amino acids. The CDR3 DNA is TGTGCCTGGAGTGGAACTAGCGGGAGAGCAGATACGCAGTATTTT. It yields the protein CAWSGTSGRADTQYF.

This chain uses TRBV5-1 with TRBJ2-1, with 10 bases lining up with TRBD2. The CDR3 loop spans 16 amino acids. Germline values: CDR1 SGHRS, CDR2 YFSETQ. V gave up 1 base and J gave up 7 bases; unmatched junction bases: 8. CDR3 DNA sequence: TGCGCCAGCAGCTTGAGGCCTAGCGGGAGTCAGAATGAGCAGTTCTTC. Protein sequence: CASSLRPSGSQNEQFF.

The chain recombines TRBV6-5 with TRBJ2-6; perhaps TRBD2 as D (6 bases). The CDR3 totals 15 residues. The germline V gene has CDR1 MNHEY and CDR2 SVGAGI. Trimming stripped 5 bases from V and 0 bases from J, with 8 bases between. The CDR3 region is CASSRDFSGANVLTF. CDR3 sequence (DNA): TGTGCCAGCAGTCGGGACTTCTCTGGGGCCAACGTCCTGACTTTC.

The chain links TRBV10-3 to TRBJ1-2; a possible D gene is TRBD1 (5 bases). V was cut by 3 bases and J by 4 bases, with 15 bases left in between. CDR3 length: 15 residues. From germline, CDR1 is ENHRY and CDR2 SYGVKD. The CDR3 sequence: CAISEGLGGIYGYTF. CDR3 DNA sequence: TGTGCCATCAGTGAAGGGTTGGGGGGGATCTATGGCTACACCTTC.

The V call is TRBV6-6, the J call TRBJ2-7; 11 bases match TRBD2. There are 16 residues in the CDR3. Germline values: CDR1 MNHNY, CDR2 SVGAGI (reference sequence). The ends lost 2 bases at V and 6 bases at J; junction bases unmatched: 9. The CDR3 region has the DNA TGTGCCAGCAGTTACGAACTAGCGGGAGCCCAGTCCGAGCAGTACTTC. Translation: CASSYELAGAQSEQYF.

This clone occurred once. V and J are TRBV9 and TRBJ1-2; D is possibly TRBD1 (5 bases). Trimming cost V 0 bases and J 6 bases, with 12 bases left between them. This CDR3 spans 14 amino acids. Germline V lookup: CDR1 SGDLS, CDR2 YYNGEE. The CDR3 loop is CASSVVYRGDGYTF. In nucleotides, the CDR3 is TGTGCCAGCAGCGTAGTATACCGGGGGGATGGCTACACCTTC. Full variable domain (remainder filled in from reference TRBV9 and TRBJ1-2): DSGVTQTPKHLITATGQRVTLRCSPRSGDLSVYWYQQSLDQGLQFLIQYYNGEERAKGNILERFSAQQFPDLHSELNLSSLELGDSALYFCASSVVYRGDGYTFGSGTRLTVV.

The DNA for the CDR3 is TGTGCCAGTAGCCCTAGGGGGAGGTATCAGCCCCAGCATTTT. Protein product: CASSPRGRYQPQHF. The chain has TRBV19 and TRBJ1-5; possibly TRBD1 for D (6 bases). The germline CDR1 and CDR2 sequences are LNHDA and SQIVND (reference sequence). The CDR3 length is 14 residues. V was clipped by 6 bases and J by 5 bases, with 14 bases between them.

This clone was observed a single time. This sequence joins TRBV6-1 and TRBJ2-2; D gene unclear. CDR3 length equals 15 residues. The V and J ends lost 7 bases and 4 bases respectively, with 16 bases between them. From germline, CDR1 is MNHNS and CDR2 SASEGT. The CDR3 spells CASTRTDVGTGELFF. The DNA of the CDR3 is TGTGCCAGCACTCGGACCGACGTTGGCACCGGGGAGCTGTTTTTT.

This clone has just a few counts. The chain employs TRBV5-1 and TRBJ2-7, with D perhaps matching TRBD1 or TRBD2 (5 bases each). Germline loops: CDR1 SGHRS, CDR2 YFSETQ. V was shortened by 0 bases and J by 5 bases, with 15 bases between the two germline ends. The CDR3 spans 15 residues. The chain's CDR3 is CASSLEGTWLDEQYF. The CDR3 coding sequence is TGCGCCAGCAGCTTGGAAGGGACGTGGCTGGACGAGCAGTACTTC.